These 23 T cell receptor beta chains came from one sample sequenced in a study of blood T cell repertoires in COVID-19 (dated by TCRdb to the early 2020s). The library was made by the immunoSEQ multiplex PCR assay. TCRdb retrieved this table from immuneACCESS and kept in-frame rearrangements only. Not all clones are present; in checked studies, unresolved V genes account for under half, and no reason is known for the remainder. The sample data list 50,000 to 75,000 clones, and roughly 84% of these were observed just once. 5.1% of the sample comes from the top ten. The sequenced sample consisted of peripheral blood. Receptors were obtained from an elderly man in a cohort sampled during active COVID-19.

In nucleotides, the CDR3 is TGTGCCAGCTCACGACCACAGGGAGTCACTGAAGCTTTCTTT. Its translation: CASSRPQGVTEAFF. The chain recombines TRBV18 with TRBJ1-1; tentatively, D is TRBD1 (6 bases). The V and J ends lost 4 bases and 4 bases respectively, with 13 bases between them. Per germline, CDR1 KGHSH and CDR2 LQKENI. The CDR3 is 14 amino acids.

The sample holds one count of this clone. V usage is TRBV21-1 and J usage is TRBJ2-7; the table assigns TRBD1, which was not confirmed against the DNA. TRBV21-1 is labeled a pseudogene. The CDR3 has 16 residues. The DNA for the CDR3 is TGTGCCAGCAGCAAAAGGCACGGGACAGGGCACTACGAGCAGTACTTC. This encodes CASSKRHGTGHYEQYF.

This clone was observed a handful of times. The chain uses TRBV6-2 or TRBV6-3 and TRBJ2-3; 7 nucleotides line up with TRBD1. CDR3 length equals 14 residues. With 5 bases clipped from V and 5 bases from J, the junction kept 7 bases outside the gene matches. Germline V gene sequence: CDR1 MNHEY, CDR2 SVGEGT. CDR3 sequence: CASSGYRGVDTQYF. CDR3 in DNA: TGTGCCAGCAGTGGATACAGGGGAGTAGATACGCAGTATTTT.

The chain employs TRBV12-3 or TRBV12-4 and TRBJ1-5; tentatively, D is TRBD1 (6 bases). The CDR3 is 13 residues long. V was cut by 5 bases and J by 6 bases, with 11 bases left in between. CDR3 region: CASSQGLGQPQHF. In nucleotides, the CDR3 is TGTGCCAGCAGTCAGGGGTTAGGTCAGCCCCAGCATTTT.

On this clone: Other DNA sequences of this sample code for an identical CDR3. The CDR3 coding sequence is TGTGCCAGTAGTCAGGGGAGCTGGGGCGAGCAGTACTTC. Translated, it gives CASSQGSWGEQYF. The chain employs TRBV19 and TRBJ2-7; D perhaps matches TRBD1 (6 bases). Germline V gives CDR1 LNHDA, CDR2 SQIVND (reference sequence). The CDR3 consists of 13 residues. Trimming removed 5 bases from V and 6 bases from J, with 14 bases in between. Full variable domain (outside the CDR3, taken from reference TRBV19 and TRBJ2-7): DGGITQSPKYLFRKEGQNVTLSCEQNLNHDAMYWYRQDPGQGLRLIYYSQIVNDFQKGDIAEGYSVSREKKESFPLTVTSAQKNPTAFYLCASSQGSWGEQYFGPGTRLTVT.

The CDR3 sequence: CASSRSGGSGNEQFF. CDR3 coding DNA: TGCGCCAGCAGTCGCTCCGGGGGGTCCGGGAATGAGCAGTTCTTC. The rearrangement uses TRBV10-1 and TRBJ2-1; 7 bases line up with TRBD2. This CDR3 is 15 amino acids long. The V segment lost 5 bases and the J segment 7 bases; nucleotides outside the gene matches: 11. Looked up from germline, CDR1 is WNHNN and CDR2 is SYGVQD (reference sequence).

The chain links TRBV4-3 to TRBJ1-1; no clear D gene. V gave up 0 bases and J gave up 1 base, with 9 bases separating them. CDR1 is LGHNA and CDR2 is YSLEER in the germline V gene. The CDR3 is 15 residues long. CDR3 DNA: TGCGCCAGCAGCCAAGATCACCGGGAGAACACTGAAGCTTTCTTT. This encodes CASSQDHRENTEAFF.

The chain carries TRBV30 and TRBJ1-2, with TRBD1 matching 9 bases. From germline, CDR1 is GTSNPN and CDR2 SVGIG (reference sequence). The CDR3 is made up of 15 amino acids. V shed 3 bases and J 3 bases; nucleotides not matched to a gene: 8. Written as DNA, the CDR3 is TGTGCCTGGAGCGTAAAACAGGGGGCGTACTATGGCTACACCTTC. Residues: CAWSVKQGAYYGYTF.

The chain employs TRBV2 and TRBJ2-7, with TRBD1 as a possible D gene (6 bases). Deletions cut 6 bases from V and 2 bases from J, with 8 bases between. This CDR3 is built from 12 residues. Germline V lookup: CDR1 SNHLY, CDR2 FYNNEI. As DNA, the CDR3 is TGTGCCAGCAGCAGGGGACCCTACGAGCAGTACTTC. Its protein is CASSRGPYEQYF.

The chain combines TRBV30 with TRBJ1-5; a possible D gene is TRBD1 (6 bases). V lost 2 bases, J lost 0 bases, and 11 bases lay in between. The germline CDR1 and CDR2 sequences are GTSNPN and SVGIG (reference sequence). The CDR3 is 15 amino acids. The CDR3 is CAWSIMTGSNQPQHF. The CDR3 DNA reads as TGTGCCTGGAGTATAATGACAGGTAGCAATCAGCCCCAGCATTTT.

The chain recombines TRBV2 with TRBJ2-5; D is unresolved. CDR1 SNHLY and CDR2 FYNNEI come from the germline V gene. Trimming took 6 bases from V and 2 from J, leaving 4 bases between them. The CDR3 has 11 amino acids. The CDR3 loop is CASRLQETQYF. The CDR3 DNA follows: TGTGCCAGCAGACTACAAGAGACCCAGTACTTC.

The chain couples TRBV9 to TRBJ2-1, with D perhaps matching TRBD2 (6 bases). The germline gives CDR1 SGDLS, CDR2 YYNGEE. The V and J ends lost 0 bases and 4 bases respectively, with 11 bases between them. The CDR3 runs 15 residues. The CDR3 sequence is CASSVEEGSYNEQFF. In nucleotides, the CDR3 is TGTGCCAGCAGCGTAGAGGAGGGATCATACAATGAGCAGTTCTTC.

V gene TRBV18 combines with J gene TRBJ2-7; D not certain. Germline V gene data show CDR1 as KGHSH and CDR2 as LQKENI. The CDR3 is 13 amino acids. V was shortened by 2 bases and J by 7 bases, with 12 bases between the two germline ends. CDR3 residues: CASSPGQVGEQYF. DNA of the CDR3: TGTGCCAGCTCACCAGGGCAGGTTGGAGAGCAGTACTTC.

V gene TRBV10-1 combines with J gene TRBJ1-2, with 10 bases identical to TRBD1. The CDR3 extends over 15 amino acids. Germline-derived CDR1 and CDR2 are WNHNN and SYGVQD (reference sequence). J gave up 6 bases and V 0 bases, and 4 bases lay outside the gene matches. CDR3 sequence (DNA): TGCGCCAGCAGTGAGTCTATCGGGACAGGGGATGGCTACACCTTC. This codes for CASSESIGTGDGYTF.

V gene TRBV15 combines with J gene TRBJ1-1; D is undetermined. The length of the CDR3 is 14 residues. Germline V gene data show CDR1 as LNHNV and CDR2 as YYDKDF (reference sequence). Trimming took 4 bases from V and 4 from J, leaving 13 bases between them. The CDR3 here is CATSNRQAATEAFF. CDR3 in DNA: TGTGCCACCAGCAATAGGCAGGCCGCCACTGAAGCTTTCTTT. The variable domain in full, completed from reference TRBV15 and TRBJ1-1, reads DAMVIQNPRYQVTQFGKPVTLSCSQTLNHNVMYWYQQKSSQAPKLLFHYYDKDFNNEADTPDNFQSRRPNTSFCFLDIRSPGLGDTAMYLCATSNRQAATEAFFGQGTRLTVV.

This clone was detected once. The chain employs TRBV6-5 and TRBJ2-5; tentatively, D is TRBD2 (5 bases). Germline lookup yields CDR1 MNHEY and CDR2 SVGAGI. The CDR3 is 13 amino acids. V lost 4 bases to trimming and J lost 2 bases, with 8 bases between them. In DNA form, the CDR3 reads TGTGCCAGCAGTTGGACTGTTCAAGAGACCCAGTACTTC. Amino acids: CASSWTVQETQYF.

In nucleotides, the CDR3 is TGTGCCAGCAGCGTAGGTACTAGCGGGGCGTCCTACAATGAGCAGTTCTTC. Residues: CASSVGTSGASYNEQFF. The chain couples TRBV9 to TRBJ2-1; 10 positions agree with TRBD2. V was pared by 0 bases and J by 1 base, with 4 bases of the junction left unmatched. Germline-derived CDR1 and CDR2 are SGDLS and YYNGEE. The CDR3 is 17 amino acids.

This clone was recorded only once. Here the CDR3 reads CASSALTGGSADTQYF. In DNA form, the CDR3 reads TGTGCCAGTAGTGCGCTGACAGGGGGCTCGGCAGATACGCAGTATTTT. The J gene is TRBJ2-3, the V gene TRBV19; 10 nucleotides line up with TRBD1. The V and J ends lost 5 bases and 4 bases, in that order; junction bases with no gene match: 9. CDR3 length: 16 amino acids. Germline V gene sequence: CDR1 LNHDA, CDR2 SQIVND (reference sequence).

V is TRBV5-1 and J is TRBJ2-5, with 12 bases aligning to TRBD2. Germline CDR1 is SGHRS and CDR2 is YFSETQ. V was pared by 4 bases and J by 5 bases, with 6 bases of the junction left unmatched. This CDR3 region has 15 residues. The CDR3 protein is CASSAGLAGMETQYF. The CDR3 DNA follows: TGCGCCAGCAGCGCCGGACTAGCGGGGATGGAGACCCAGTACTTC.

The V gene is TRBV4-1, the J gene TRBJ2-7, with D possibly being TRBD1 (5 bases). Trimming shortened V by 1 base and J by 0 bases, and 10 bases separated the two germline ends. Germline V lookup: CDR1 MGHRA, CDR2 YSYEKL. CDR3 size: 15 residues. The CDR3 here is CASSQGQFGSYEQYF. The DNA for the CDR3 is TGCGCCAGCAGCCAAGGACAGTTCGGCTCCTACGAGCAGTACTTC.

V gene TRBV19 combines with J gene TRBJ1-2; possibly TRBD1 for D (6 bases). The V end was cut by 3 bases, the J end by 6 bases, with 11 bases between. CDR3 length equals 13 residues. Germline CDR1 and CDR2: LNHDA and SQIVND (reference sequence). DNA of the CDR3: TGTGCCAGTAGTATCTCCCGGACAGATGGCTACACCTTC. This gives the protein CASSISRTDGYTF. Full variable domain (missing parts from reference TRBV19 and TRBJ1-2): DGGITQSPKYLFRKEGQNVTLSCEQNLNHDAMYWYRQDPGQGLRLIYYSQIVNDFQKGDIAEGYSVSREKKESFPLTVTSAQKNPTAFYLCASSISRTDGYTFGSGTRLTVV.

This chain links TRBV6-6 with TRBJ1-2; TRBD1 matches at 10 bases. Germline CDR1 is MNHNY and CDR2 is SVGAGI (reference sequence). Trimming at V came to 5 bases and at J to 8 bases, leaving 2 bases not matched to a gene. CDR3 length: 12 residues. CDR3: CASSETGGGYTF. In DNA, the CDR3 is TGTGCCAGCAGTGAGACAGGGGGCGGCTACACCTTC.

V and J are TRBV6-1 and TRBJ2-3, with 10 bases that match TRBD2. CDR1 MNHNS and CDR2 SASEGT come from the germline V gene. V shed 1 base, J shed 0 bases, and the junction held 1 base outside the gene matches. The CDR3 length is 16 residues. CDR3 in DNA: TGTGCCAGCAGTGAAGTACTAGCGGGGAGCACAGATACGCAGTATTTT. It specifies CASSEVLAGSTDTQYF.